These T cell receptor beta chains were read from a single sample in a study of spatial heterogeneity in lung cancer. Via MiXCR, TCRdb re-called the 5' RACE reads, giving one row per CDR3 protein. This table holds 95,000 to 130,000 distinct CDR3 sequences, 10% to 15% found once. Source: PBMCs, taken at follow-up. The receptors shown here come from a male donor with early-stage non-small cell lung cancer. The CDR3 runs from the conserved cysteine through the conserved F or W. D genes are given only for firm matches. Clone sizes are given selectively: once, few, many, or a class where the clone is expanded.

D gene	clone size	V gene	J gene	CDR3 protein	CDR3 DNA
.	few	TRBV5-4	TRBJ2-5	CASSLVDIQETQYF	TGTGCCAGCAGCTTGGTGGACATTCAAGAGACCCAGTACTTC
.	many	TRBV3-1	TRBJ2-1	CASSPRGSSYNEQFF	TGTGCCAGCAGCCCACGCGGAAGCTCCTACAATGAGCAGTTCTTC
TRBD2	few	TRBV5-1	TRBJ2-3	CASSLTSGGRVDTQYF	TGCGCCAGCAGCTTAACTAGCGGGGGGCGAGTAGATACGCAGTATTTT
.	many	TRBV28	TRBJ2-4	CASSFKSLGPKNIQYF	TGTGCCAGCAGTTTTAAGTCATTGGGACCCAAAAACATTCAGTACTTC
.	few	TRBV10-3	TRBJ2-7	CAIRDSYEQYF	TGTGCCATCAGGGACAGCTACGAGCAGTACTTC
.	few	TRBV28	TRBJ2-3	CASSSGYTQYF	TGTGCCAGCAGTTCAGGGTATACGCAGTATTTT
TRBD1	.	TRBV18	TRBJ1-2	CASSPRSQGARYGYTF	TGTGCCAGCTCACCACGGTCACAGGGGGCACGCTATGGCTACACCTTC
.	few	TRBV5-4	TRBJ2-5	CASRLGGPQETQYF	TGTGCCAGCAGGCTCGGGGGGCCCCAAGAGACCCAGTACTTC
.	.	TRBV7-6	TRBJ2-1	CASSSRDTVEQFF	TGTGCCAGCAGCTCCCGGGACACGGTTGAGCAGTTCTTC
.	.	TRBV7-8	TRBJ2-7	CASSLGGRGDEQYF	TGTGCCAGCAGCCTAGGGGGCAGGGGGGACGAGCAGTACTTC
TRBD1	few	TRBV6-6	TRBJ2-7	CASSNRDRGPNFSYEQYF	TGTGCCAGCAGTAACCGGGACAGGGGCCCAAACTTCTCCTACGAGCAGTACTTC
TRBD2	many	TRBV10-3	TRBJ2-2	CAISVGGGPNTGELFF	TGTGCCATCAGTGTTGGCGGGGGGCCGAACACCGGGGAGCTGTTTTTT
.	.	TRBV5-1	TRBJ1-2	CASSTGAIFYGYTF	TGCGCCAGCTCTACGGGAGCGATATTCTATGGCTACACCTTC
TRBD1	.	TRBV6-2/TRBV6-3	TRBJ1-2	CASSYWTGLGNYGYTF	TGTGCCAGCAGTTACTGGACAGGGCTTGGGAACTATGGCTACACCTTC
TRBD2	few	TRBV28	TRBJ2-1	CASSFPSRGASNEQFF	TGTGCCAGCAGTTTCCCCTCGCGGGGGGCAAGCAATGAGCAGTTCTTC
.	many	TRBV9	TRBJ2-1	CASSVGHGAYNEQFF	TGTGCCAGCAGCGTAGGTCATGGGGCATACAATGAGCAGTTCTTC
.	.	TRBV7-9	TRBJ2-1	CASSLEGRYNEQFF	TGTGCCAGCAGCTTAGAAGGCCGATACAATGAGCAGTTCTTC
.	.	TRBV24-1	TRBJ2-1	CATRNRNEQFF	TGTGCCACCAGAAACAGGAATGAGCAGTTCTTC
.	.	TRBV19	TRBJ1-2	CASSISSRHADSYGYTF	TGTGCCAGTAGTATCTCCTCTAGGCATGCGGACAGCTATGGCTACACCTTC
TRBD1	.	TRBV7-7	TRBJ1-6	CASSRDRGSPLHF	TGTGCTAGCAGCCGAGACAGGGGTTCACCCCTCCACTTT
.	many	TRBV4-2	TRBJ2-5	CASSQDLRGGDTLRYF	TGTGCCAGCAGCCAAGACCTGAGGGGCGGAGATACCCTAAGGTACTTC
TRBD1	.	TRBV10-3	TRBJ2-3	CAISLDRGHTDTQYF	TGTGCCATCAGCCTGGACAGGGGGCATACAGATACGCAGTATTTT
.	.	TRBV10-3	TRBJ2-2	CAISDRGDGSTGELFF	TGTGCCATCAGTGATAGGGGCGATGGAAGCACCGGGGAGCTGTTTTTT
.	many	TRBV29-1	TRBJ2-3	CSVDPQGSDTQYF	TGCAGCGTTGATCCCCAGGGGTCCGATACGCAGTATTTT
.	few	TRBV5-1	TRBJ2-7	CASLPGPAGFEQYF	TGCGCCAGCCTACCGGGGCCGGCAGGCTTCGAGCAGTACTTC